Listed below are T cell receptor beta chains from one sample, sequenced in a study of cytomegalovirus exposure and HLA in healthy donors. The method was immunoSEQ multiplex PCR; TCRdb's version includes in-frame clones alone and lacks a portion of them. The table shows hundreds of thousands of clones, with around four fifths occurring only once. The source material was PBMCs. The origin of the receptors is a woman under 30 in good health and CMV-seronegative. Both conserved end residues are part of each CDR3.

j_gene,v_gene,CDR3aa
TRBJ2-5,TRBV28,CASSQTGLGETQYF
TRBJ2-1,TRBV30,CAWSVGAGNEQFF
TRBJ2-7,TRBV28,CASSPGAGGGEQYF
TRBJ2-1,TRBV28,CASSWGSYNEQFF
TRBJ1-1,TRBV11-1,CASSLTRQGGTEAFF
TRBJ2-2,TRBV9,CASSARGRSGKLYTGELFF
TRBJ2-3,TRBV28,CASVGQGASTDTQYF
TRBJ2-2,TRBV5-1,CASSFDGTSGGPGELFF
TRBJ1-5,TRBV6-1,CASSDRDRNQPQHF
TRBJ2-3,TRBV6-5,CASSPLGVLTDTQYF
TRBJ2-7,TRBV29-1,CSVLGAEQYF